A single sample is the source of the 17 T cell receptor beta chains below, sequenced in a study of blood T cell repertoires in COVID-19. The data were produced by immunoSEQ multiplex PCR, yet TCRdb's version contains in-frame clones alone and is incomplete. The sample includes 150,000 or so clones, approximately 83% seen only once; the top ten take approximately 8%. The sample consisted of peripheral blood. The source of these receptors is a woman aged 55-70 years with COVID-19, enrolled during active disease.

This chain joins TRBV9 and TRBJ2-3, with TRBD2 identical over 9 bases. Losses at the gene ends were 0 bases for V and 0 bases for J; bases not matched to a gene: 5. Germline-derived CDR1 and CDR2 are SGDLS and YYNGEE. The CDR3 totals 17 residues. CDR3 DNA sequence: TGTGCCAGCAGCGTAGGAGGCCTAGCGGGGAGCACAGATACGCAGTATTTT. This gives the protein CASSVGGLAGSTDTQYF.

The gene calls are TRBV27 and TRBJ1-2; 7 bases are shared with TRBD1. Germline-derived CDR1 and CDR2 are MNHEY and SMNVEV (reference sequence). Trimming removed 5 bases from V and 0 bases from J; junction bases left unmatched: 9. This CDR3 comprises 16 residues. Written as DNA, the CDR3 is TGTGCCAGCAGTCCTAACGGACAGGTAGCTAACTATGGCTACACCTTC. This translates into CASSPNGQVANYGYTF.

CDR3 sequence reads: CASSVGTGAYEQYF. CDR3 in DNA: TGTGCCAGCAGCGTAGGGACAGGAGCCTACGAGCAGTACTTC. The chain recombines TRBV9 with TRBJ2-7; 7 nucleotides match TRBD1. CDR3 length: 14 amino acids. Germline CDR1 and CDR2: SGDLS and YYNGEE. V lost 0 bases, J lost 2 bases, and 2 bases stayed unmatched.

The V gene is TRBV5-1, the J gene TRBJ2-6; 7 bases align to TRBD1. The germline V gene encodes CDR1 SGHRS and CDR2 YFSETQ. Trimming took 7 bases from V and 4 from J; bases not matched to a gene: 5. This CDR3 is built from 14 residues. CDR3: CASEQGSGANVLTF. DNA of the CDR3: TGCGCCAGCGAACAGGGGTCCGGGGCCAACGTCCTGACTTTC.

The CDR3 sequence: CASSPRGVSYGYTF. The DNA of the CDR3 is TGTGCCAGCAGCCCCAGGGGGGTCAGCTATGGCTACACCTTC. The V call is TRBV7-8, the J call TRBJ1-2; 7 positions agree with TRBD1. Germline V gives CDR1 SGHVS, CDR2 FQNEAQ. The CDR3 has 14 amino acids. V lost 5 bases to trimming and J lost 4 bases; unmatched junction nucleotides: 7. Using reference TRBV7-8 and TRBJ1-2 for the parts outside the CDR3, the full variable domain is GAGVSQSPRYKVAKRGQDVALRCDPISGHVSLFWYQQALGQGPEFLTYFQNEAQLDKSGLPSDRFFAERPEGSVSTLKIQRTQQEDSAVYLCASSPRGVSYGYTFGSGTRLTVV.

The V call is TRBV6-5, the J call TRBJ1-4; no firm D call. Looked up from germline, CDR1 is MNHEY and CDR2 is SVGAGI. The V gene lost 8 bases and the J gene lost 8 bases, with 9 bases spanning the gap. The CDR3 has 11 residues. The CDR3 reads CASRTGEKLFF. CDR3 coding DNA: TGTGCCAGCCGAACGGGAGAAAAACTGTTTTTT.

The V and J genes are TRBV7-3 and TRBJ1-5, with 10 bases fitting TRBD1. This CDR3 spans 15 amino acids. The V gene's germline CDR1 is SGHTA and CDR2 FQGTGA. V was clipped by 4 bases and J by 2 bases; unmatched bases: 2. CDR3 nucleotide sequence: TGTGCCAGCAGCTCGACAGGGGGCGGCAATCAGCCCCAGCATTTT. Its protein is CASSSTGGGNQPQHF.

The chain has TRBV6-5 and TRBJ2-3; 8 nucleotides match TRBD2. The V gene's germline CDR1 is MNHEY and CDR2 SVGAGI. The CDR3 extends over 15 amino acids. The V and J ends lost 6 bases and 0 bases, in that order; junction bases with no gene match: 5. DNA for the CDR3: TGTGCCAGCAGCTACGAGCGGGGGAGCACAGATACGCAGTATTTT. Its translation: CASSYERGSTDTQYF.

The chain links TRBV4-1 to TRBJ2-1; tentative D call: TRBD2 (7 bases). The CDR3 runs 17 residues. V lost 1 base, J lost 8 bases, and 21 bases lay in between. Germline CDR1 and CDR2: MGHRA and YSYEKL. The CDR3 sequence is CASSQAPGGAGEDEQFF. DNA for the CDR3: TGCGCCAGCAGCCAAGCTCCTGGGGGGGCTGGTGAGGATGAGCAGTTCTTC.

V and J are TRBV25-1 and TRBJ2-7; TRBD2 might be the D (5 bases). The CDR3 spans 16 residues. The germline gives CDR1 MGHDK, CDR2 SYGVNS. The V end was cut by 3 bases, the J end by 2 bases, with 17 bases between. CDR3 sequence: CASSDPPEGRTYEQYF. The CDR3, as DNA: TGTGCCAGCAGTGATCCTCCCGAGGGCAGGACCTACGAGCAGTACTTC.

V and J are TRBV6-4 and TRBJ2-3; tentatively, D is TRBD1 (5 bases). Germline lookup yields CDR1 MRHNA and CDR2 SNTAGT. Trimming left V 4 bases short and J 1 base short, with 9 bases between. There are 14 residues in the CDR3. CDR3 nucleotide sequence: TGTGCCAGCAGTGCGATAGGGGGCACAGATACGCAGTATTTT. Translated: CASSAIGGTDTQYF.

The rearrangement links TRBV5-4 to TRBJ2-2; D is perhaps TRBD1 (5 bases). This CDR3 spans 15 amino acids. The V gene's germline CDR1 is SGHNT and CDR2 YYREEE (reference sequence). The V end was cut by 2 bases, the J end by 3 bases, with 11 bases between. The CDR3 region is CASSLRDRYTGELFF. The CDR3 DNA reads as TGTGCCAGCAGCTTAAGAGACAGATACACCGGGGAGCTGTTTTTT.

The CDR3 here is CASSMRAESGEQYF. The CDR3 DNA reads TGTGCCAGTAGTATGCGGGCAGAATCGGGCGAGCAGTACTTC. The gene calls are TRBV19 and TRBJ2-7; a possible D gene is TRBD2 (5 bases). The length of the CDR3 is 14 residues. V lost 3 bases to trimming and J lost 6 bases, with 15 bases between them. Germline loops: CDR1 LNHDA, CDR2 SQIVND (reference sequence).

The rearrangement links TRBV2 to TRBJ1-4; D gene ambiguous. V was cut by 7 bases and J by 2 bases, with 20 bases left in between. Germline assignment: CDR1 SNHLY and CDR2 FYNNEI. The CDR3 runs 17 residues. The chain's CDR3 is CASIQTGRVRTNEKLFF. CDR3 DNA: TGTGCCAGCATCCAGACGGGGAGGGTACGGACTAATGAAAAACTGTTTTTT.

The rearrangement joins TRBV7-8 to TRBJ2-7; the match to TRBD1 covers 8 bases. CDR1 is SGHVS, CDR2 FQNEAQ, per germline. CDR3 size: 15 residues. Trimming took 1 base from V and 3 from J; bases not matched to a gene: 5. Here the CDR3 DNA reads TGTGCCAGCAGCTTAGGTAGGACAGGGATCTACGAGCAGTACTTC. It yields the protein CASSLGRTGIYEQYF.

The table lists this clone with a count of one. The chain is built from TRBV6-1 and TRBJ2-4, with D possibly matching TRBD2 (5 bases). CDR3 length equals 16 residues. Germline CDR1 reads MNHNS; CDR2 reads SASEGT. Trimming stripped 2 bases from V and 0 bases from J, with 11 bases between. The DNA of the CDR3 is TGTGCCAGCAGTGAAATGGGCGGGCTAGCCAAAAACATTCAGTACTTC. It is translated as CASSEMGGLAKNIQYF.

The chain combines TRBV9 with TRBJ2-3, with D possibly TRBD2 on 6 matching bases. Per germline, CDR1 SGDLS and CDR2 YYNGEE. CDR3 length: 16 amino acids. Trimming shortened V by 4 bases and J by 5 bases, and 20 bases separated the two germline ends. DNA for the CDR3: TGTGCCAGCAGCCCGAACCACGGGGGAAATGGAGATACGCAGTATTTT. Protein: CASSPNHGGNGDTQYF.